This entry describes one T cell receptor beta chain. Antigen specificity is unknown. The source of the sample is a study of OX40 agonist ivuxolimab in advanced cancers. Overall study findings and caveats: Normalized expansion of T-cell clones was also low for some nonresponders.

Repertoires were generated with immunoSEQ multiplex PCR, while TCRdb's copy carries only in-frame clones and drops some. The sample contains more than 55,000 clones, 89% of which appear only once. Trimming cost V 6 bases and J 1 base, with 12 bases left between them. The CDR3 is made up of 15 amino acids. The germline gives CDR1 MNHEY, CDR2 SVGAGI. The clonotype originates from an adult with an advanced solid tumor such as melanoma, head and neck, liver or kidney cancer. The chain is built from TRBV6-5 and TRBJ2-2; the D gene is possibly TRBD1 (5 bases). This specimen was CD4+ or CD8+ T cells sorted from blood, taken in a trial of the OX40 agonist ivuxolimab. DNA of the CDR3: TGTGCCAGCAGGTCCCAGGGTCTGAACACCGGGGAGCTGTTTTTT. This gives the protein CASRSQGLNTGELFF.